Presented here are 17 T cell receptor beta chains from one specimen sequenced in a study of T-cell memory formation after mild COVID-19. Each CDR3 protein is one row after TCRdb ran MiXCR on the 5' RACE reads. The sample shows roughly 150,000 distinct CDR3 sequences, 14% of them seen only once. The specimen sequenced was PBMCs or a T cell subset sorted from them (not recorded which). These receptors were obtained from an adult woman who had mild COVID-19 (a few samples of this study predate the infection). Cell type and time point are not known.

This clonotype was seen a few times. This chain joins TRBV7-3 and TRBJ1-2; D is unclear. Per germline, CDR1 SGHTA and CDR2 FQGTGA. The CDR3 spans 15 residues. V shed 5 bases and J shed 3 bases, with 16 bases lying between them. The CDR3 DNA reads as TGTGCCAGCAGCCTCTACGGGAAGGTCGACTATGGCTACACCTTC. It yields the protein CASSLYGKVDYGYTF.

CDR3 bases: TGTGCCAGCAGCTCAAAACGAATCGGACTAGCGGGGGGGCTGAACACCGGGGAGCTGTTTTTT. Encoded protein: CASSSKRIGLAGGLNTGELFF. V and J are TRBV7-6 and TRBJ2-2, with TRBD2 identical over 15 bases. The CDR3 has 21 residues. Germline V gives CDR1 SGHVS, CDR2 FNYEAQ. Germline trimming cut 4 bases from V and 1 base from J; bases unmatched to any gene: 13. The whole variable domain, filled in from reference TRBV7-6 and TRBJ2-2, reads GAGVSQSPRYKVTKRGQDVALRCDPISGHVSLYWYRQALGQGPEFLTYFNYEAQQDKSGLPNDRFSAERPEGSISTLTIQRTEQRDSAMYRCASSSKRIGLAGGLNTGELFFGEGSRLTVL.

J is TRBJ2-7 and V is TRBV6-2 or TRBV6-3; TRBD1 aligns across 7 bases. J gave up 6 bases and V 6 bases, and 14 bases lay outside the gene matches. From germline, CDR1 is MNHEY and CDR2 SVGEGT. The CDR3 runs 15 residues. The CDR3 bases are TGTGCCAGCAGGAGAGACCAAAACAGGGGTGGCGAGCAGTACTTC. It translates to CASRRDQNRGGEQYF.

There are many counts of this clonotype. The chain joins TRBV7-2 to TRBJ2-3; D perhaps matches TRBD2 (6 bases). The CDR3 has 14 amino acids. CDR1 is SGHTA, CDR2 FQGNSA, per germline. V shed 5 bases and J shed 1 base, with 10 bases lying between them. In DNA, the CDR3 is TGTGCCAGCAGCCTTAGCGGAGGCACAGATACGCAGTATTTT. Translating gives CASSLSGGTDTQYF.

This clonotype was found many times. The chain employs TRBV7-2 and TRBJ1-2; no reliable D call. Between the trimmed V and J ends, which lost 3 bases and 0 bases, there was a span of 8 bases. Germline loops: CDR1 SGHTA, CDR2 FQGNSA. The length of the CDR3 is 14 residues. In DNA form, the CDR3 reads TGTGCCAGCAGCTTGTACATATCTAACTATGGCTACACCTTC. Protein: CASSLYISNYGYTF. Using reference TRBV7-2 and TRBJ1-2 for the parts outside the CDR3, the full variable domain is GAGVSQSPSNKVTEKGKDVELRCDPISGHTALYWYRQSLGQGLEFLIYFQGNSAPDKSGLPSDRFSAERTGGSVSTLTIQRTQQEDSAVYLCASSLYISNYGYTFGSGTRLTVV.

CDR3 protein: CASSLEGGSAYEQYF. The CDR3 nucleotides are TGTGCCAGCAGCTTAGAGGGAGGTAGCGCATACGAGCAGTACTTC. The rearrangement links TRBV7-6 to TRBJ2-7; maybe TRBD2 (6 bases). The germline V gene has CDR1 SGHVS and CDR2 FNYEAQ. The CDR3 has 15 amino acids. Trimming pared 1 base from V and 4 bases from J, leaving 14 bases between. Variable domain in full (rest from reference TRBV7-6 and TRBJ2-7): GAGVSQSPRYKVTKRGQDVALRCDPISGHVSLYWYRQALGQGPEFLTYFNYEAQQDKSGLPNDRFSAERPEGSISTLTIQRTEQRDSAMYRCASSLEGGSAYEQYFGPGTRLTVT.

This clonotype appeared a few times. The chain is built from TRBV19 and TRBJ1-2, with 7 bases fitting TRBD1. V dropped 3 bases and J dropped 8; count of bases not matched to a gene: 6. Germline V lookup: CDR1 LNHDA, CDR2 SQIVND (reference sequence). The CDR3 spans 13 residues. The CDR3 bases are TGTGCCAGTAGTATGACAGGGAATTTAGGCTACACCTTC. This encodes CASSMTGNLGYTF.

The chain has TRBV4-1 and TRBJ1-6, with D possibly being TRBD1 (5 bases). This CDR3 has 21 residues. Between the trimmed V and J ends, which lost 0 bases and 1 base, there was a span of 22 bases. Germline CDR1 and CDR2: MGHRA and YSYEKL. The CDR3 spells CASSQDLRGGALASYNSPLHF. In DNA form, the CDR3 reads TGCGCCAGCAGCCAAGATCTCCGGGGTGGGGCCCTAGCATCCTATAATTCACCCCTCCACTTT.

Many counts were recorded for this clonotype. The chain employs TRBV7-8 and TRBJ2-2; TRBD2 matches 12 bases. This CDR3 comprises 17 residues. Trimming at V came to 4 bases and at J to 6 bases, leaving 9 bases not matched to a gene. Per germline, CDR1 SGHVS and CDR2 FQNEAQ. The CDR3 spells CASSSELAGGTSGELFF. CDR3 nucleotides: TGTGCCAGCAGCTCAGAACTAGCGGGAGGAACGTCCGGGGAGCTGTTTTTT.

The table lists this clonotype with a few counts. This sequence joins TRBV5-1 and TRBJ2-7; possible D gene TRBD2, 7 bases. Between the trimmed V and J ends, which lost 0 bases and 5 bases, there was a span of 12 bases. This CDR3 region has 14 residues. From germline, CDR1 is SGHRS and CDR2 YFSETQ. The CDR3 protein is CASSLGGGVDEQYF. CDR3 coding DNA: TGCGCCAGCAGCTTGGGAGGGGGGGTAGACGAGCAGTACTTC.

The rearrangement links TRBV27 to TRBJ2-2, with D unresolved. Trimming took 7 bases from V and 1 from J, leaving 10 bases between them. The CDR3 spans 14 residues. Germline lookup yields CDR1 MNHEY and CDR2 SMNVEV (reference sequence). Here the CDR3 reads CASKSGRNTGELFF. The CDR3 bases are TGTGCCAGCAAGTCCGGTCGGAACACCGGGGAGCTGTTTTTT.

The chain joins TRBV2 to TRBJ2-7; 11 positions agree with TRBD2. The CDR3 consists of 18 residues. CDR1 and CDR2 from the germline V gene are SNHLY and FYNNEI. V was clipped by 4 bases and J by 3 bases; unmatched bases: 14. The CDR3 nucleotides are TGTGCCAGCAGTGGGCACCAGGTCACTAGCGGGGGCCTCTACGAGCAGTACTTC. It yields the protein CASSGHQVTSGGLYEQYF.

This clonotype was seen only once. A much bigger clone sits one base away, suggesting this may be a read error. V is TRBV12-3 or TRBV12-4 and J is TRBJ2-7; D not certain. V was clipped by 6 bases and J by 2 bases, with 11 bases between them. This CDR3 comprises 13 residues. The CDR3 DNA reads as TGTGCCAGCAGCCCCACAGTAACCTACGAGCAGTACTTC. This codes for CASSPTVTYEQYF.

The rearrangement joins TRBV7-9 to TRBJ1-1; no clear D gene. The V gene's germline CDR1 is SEHNR and CDR2 FQNEAQ (reference sequence). The CDR3 totals 10 residues. Trimming took off 5 bases at V and 10 bases at J, with 8 bases between the two ends. In nucleotides, the CDR3 is TGTGCCAGCAGCGGACCTGGAGCTTTCTTT. It yields the protein CASSGPGAFF.

This clonotype was observed at least ten times. CDR3 in DNA: TGTGCCAGCAGCTTACCAGGGGCAACTAATGAAAAACTGTTTTTT. Protein: CASSLPGATNEKLFF. J is TRBJ1-4 and V is TRBV7-9; D perhaps matches TRBD1 (6 bases). V was pared by 2 bases and J by 0 bases, with 7 bases between. Germline V lookup: CDR1 SEHNR, CDR2 FQNEAQ (reference sequence). This CDR3 is built from 15 residues.

The chain is built from TRBV5-1 and TRBJ2-3; a weak D match, TRBD2 (5 bases). Germline V CDR1 and CDR2: SGHRS, YFSETQ. The V end lost 6 bases, the J end lost 0 bases, and 11 bases lay between the germline ends. The length of the CDR3 is 14 residues. As DNA, the CDR3 is TGCGCCAGCACCTGGGAGCGTAGCACAGATACGCAGTATTTT. Residues: CASTWERSTDTQYF. Supplemented by reference TRBV5-1 and TRBJ2-3, the full variable domain reads KAGVTQTPRYLIKTRGQQVTLSCSPISGHRSVSWYQQTPGQGLQFLFEYFSETQRNKGNFPGRFSGRQFSNSRSEMNVSTLELGDSALYLCASTWERSTDTQYFGPGTRLTVL.

This clonotype was detected only a few times. The chain recombines TRBV27 with TRBJ1-1, with 7 bases fitting TRBD1. Germline-derived CDR1 and CDR2 are MNHEY and SMNVEV (reference sequence). V dropped 5 bases and J dropped 7; count of bases not matched to a gene: 7. This CDR3 comprises 13 residues. This chain's CDR3 is CASSHIRDSEAFF. DNA for the CDR3: TGTGCCAGCAGTCACATCAGGGACAGTGAAGCTTTCTTT.